This T cell receptor (beta chain) was identified in a study of blood T cells in healthy people across ages (dated by TCRdb to 2014 to 2015). In the study overall: In model experiments, template switching captured about one uniquely barcoded TCR beta cDNA molecule for every two T cells. For two donors (one aged 18 to 29 and one aged 80 or older), the study analyzed two additional independent replicas of 1 million unique cDNA reads from the same blood draw. To avoid experimental bias, donors of different ages were distributed randomly across sequencing lanes. Age-related changes in TCR beta repertoire diversity were measured in the study by deep sequencing normalized with unique cDNA molecular identifiers. Donors were grouped into four age groups: young (average roughly 16 years), middle-aged (approximately 41), aged (around 62) and long-lived (82). General study outcomes and caveats: Observed TCR beta diversity per million T cells fell roughly linearly with age, and a significant reduction was already apparent by age approximately 40. The long-lived group showed more naive CD4+ T cells, fewer expanded clones and increased TCR diversity than the aged group, suggesting age selection. The percentage of naive T cells measured by flow cytometry correlated strongly with observed TCR beta diversity. Since profiling was done on bulk unsorted PBMCs, naive and antigen-experienced compartments could not be conclusively compared. Estimates of total diversity based on one million sequenced T cells were considered lower bounds and underestimates. Because the CMV infection status of the donors was unknown, age-related changes in expanded clonotypes may potentially have been confounded.

The method was 5' RACE. The second PCR ran for about 6 to 11 cycles and used a J-beta primer mix along with a sample-barcoded 5' primer. A unique molecular identifier was introduced onto each TCR beta cDNA molecule by a template-switch 5' adaptor carrying 12 random nucleotides. Each sample yielded at least 3 million CDR3-containing paired-end reads. The Mint cDNA synthesis kit, primed by a TRBC-specific oligonucleotide, was used to synthesize first-strand cDNA from all RNA. Following uracil-DNA glycosylase treatment, a first 18-cycle PCR with universal primers M1SS and BC2_uni_R was performed on all cDNA. As for the authors' bioinformatics: Normalization of each sample was performed by random selection of 1 million high-quality reads, each carrying a distinct molecular identifier. Instead of being binned into consensus sequences, reads with shared molecular identifiers were discarded. MiTCR, set to a Q25 quality threshold and the strictest error-elimination algorithm, was used for CDR3 identification, clonotype clustering and error correction. A nonparametric unseen species model with Euler transformation was used to estimate lower-bound total TCR beta diversity. TCRdb reprocessed the public reads (quality trimming at Q25 with fastp, clone calling with MiXCR) and kept in-frame beta chains. Rows merge per CDR3 protein into single entries with the most common DNA and genes. TCRdb assigned the V and J calls; the authors' analysis was not used. Present in this sample are around 2 million distinct CDR3 sequences, 30% to 40% of which were seen just once. In total, the top ten clones hold 23% of the sample.

As regards this clonotype: Its cognate antigen has yet to be identified. Within one base of it there is no much larger clone, and no base qualities were kept.

Deletion took 1 base off V and 3 bases off J, with a span of 8 bases between the germline ends. Measured from the cysteine to the phenylalanine, the CDR3 is 13 residues long. Only the CDR3 DNA is retained, 39 bases long and in frame from the first base. CDR1 and CDR2, looked up from the germline V gene, are SGHRS and YFSETQ. The 39 donors, aged 6 to 90 years, were systemically healthy Caucasian individuals from Russia. Each donor gave approximately 9.3 milliliters of peripheral blood, collected into EDTA-treated Vacutainer tubes. Ficoll-Paque density-gradient centrifugation was used to isolate PBMCs, with at least 6.5 million per sample. Trizol reagent was used to extract total RNA from PBMCs, with at least 5 micrograms per sample. For every donor, an aliquot of PBMCs went through flow cytometry to measure the percentages of naive CD45RAhigh/CD27high T cells.

Rearrangement joined TRBV5-1 to TRBJ2-7; the D gene identity is not certain. Sample: blood. The source of this sequence is a human donor in good health. The encoded CDR3 is CASSLRAYYEQYF. The DNA sequence reads TGCGCCAGCAGCTTGAGGGCCTACTACGAGCAGTACTTC. With all but the CDR3 taken from the reference TRBV5-1 and TRBJ2-7 genes, the full variable domain is: KAGVTQTPRYLIKTRGQQVTLSCSPISGHRSVSWYQQTPGQGLQFLFEYFSETQRNKGNFPGRFSGRQFSNSRSEMNVSTLELGDSALYLCASSLRAYYEQYFGPGTRLTVT.